The source of this TCR beta chain is a study of blood T cell repertoires in COVID-19. As for the study in general: PBMCs, B-cell-depleted T cells, or T cells were the source of the cDNA or gDNA that made up the material.

Germline V gives CDR1 SGHTA, CDR2 FQGNSA. V was clipped by 5 bases and J by 4 bases; unmatched bases: 6. CDR3 length equals 14 residues. In the study's own analysis: Amplification with reference gene primers provided the estimates of nucleated cell counts. Produced via immunoSEQ multiplex PCR; TCRdb's table is partial and in-frame only. That table is the source of V, J and clone size, and D and trimming were worked out from the DNA. Here the sample spans approximately 360,000 clones, 89% being singletons. This clone was detected many times. The chain recombines TRBV7-2 with TRBJ1-2, with 8 bases identical to TRBD1. Specimen: peripheral blood. This sequence originates from a man in his forties with acute or convalescent COVID-19. The CDR3 is CASSTRGRGYGYTF. The DNA for the CDR3 is TGTGCCAGCAGCACCAGGGGGCGCGGCTATGGCTACACCTTC.